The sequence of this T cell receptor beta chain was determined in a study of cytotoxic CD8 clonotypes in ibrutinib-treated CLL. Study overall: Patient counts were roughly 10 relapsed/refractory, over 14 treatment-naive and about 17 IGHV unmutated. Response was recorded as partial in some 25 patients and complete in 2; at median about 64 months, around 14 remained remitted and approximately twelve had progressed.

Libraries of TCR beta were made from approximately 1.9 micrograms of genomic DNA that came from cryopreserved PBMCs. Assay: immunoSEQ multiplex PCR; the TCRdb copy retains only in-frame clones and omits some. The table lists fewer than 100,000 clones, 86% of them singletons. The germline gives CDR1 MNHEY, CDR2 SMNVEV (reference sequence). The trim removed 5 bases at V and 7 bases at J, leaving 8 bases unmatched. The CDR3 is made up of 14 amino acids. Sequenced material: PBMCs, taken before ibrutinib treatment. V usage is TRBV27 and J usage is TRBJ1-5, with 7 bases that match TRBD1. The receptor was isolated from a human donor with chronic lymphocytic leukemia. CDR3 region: CASSRTGVGQPQHF. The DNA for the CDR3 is TGTGCCAGCAGTAGAACAGGGGTGGGACAGCCCCAGCATTTT.